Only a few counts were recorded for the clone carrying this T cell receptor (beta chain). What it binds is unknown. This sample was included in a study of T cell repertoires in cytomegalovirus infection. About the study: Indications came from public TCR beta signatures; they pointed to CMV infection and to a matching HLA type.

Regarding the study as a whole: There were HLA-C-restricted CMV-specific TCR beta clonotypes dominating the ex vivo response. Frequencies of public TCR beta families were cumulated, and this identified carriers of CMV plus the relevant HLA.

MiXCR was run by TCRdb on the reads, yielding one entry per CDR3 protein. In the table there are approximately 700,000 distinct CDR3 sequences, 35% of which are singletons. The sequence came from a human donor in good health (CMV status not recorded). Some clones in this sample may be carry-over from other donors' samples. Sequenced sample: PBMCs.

CDR3 DNA: TGTGCCAGCAGCTTTAGCGGGAGCCGAAGGAATACGCAGTATTTT. Protein sequence: CASSFSGSRRNTQYF. The chain is built from TRBV11-3 and TRBJ2-3; 9 positions agree with TRBD2. CDR3 size: 15 residues. V gave up 3 bases and J gave up 7 bases; unmatched junction bases: 8. Per the germline V gene, CDR1 is SGHNT and CDR2 is YENEEA.